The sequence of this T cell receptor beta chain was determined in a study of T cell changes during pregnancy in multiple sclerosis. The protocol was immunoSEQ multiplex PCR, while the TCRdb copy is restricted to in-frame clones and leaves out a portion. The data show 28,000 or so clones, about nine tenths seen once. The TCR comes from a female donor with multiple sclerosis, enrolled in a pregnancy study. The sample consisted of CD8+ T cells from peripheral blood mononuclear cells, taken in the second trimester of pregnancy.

CDR3 bases: TGTGCCAGCTCAACCAACAGGGGTTCCTACGAGCAGTACTTC. As protein: CASSTNRGSYEQYF. The chain recombines TRBV18 with TRBJ2-7, with 7 bases identical to TRBD1. The CDR3 runs 14 residues. V trimming: 5 bases; J trimming: 1 base; junction bases outside the gene matches: 5. The germline V gene encodes CDR1 KGHSH and CDR2 LQKENI.